Shown below are 12 T cell receptor beta chains from a single sample sequenced in a study of cytotoxic CD8 clonotypes in ibrutinib-treated CLL. Only in-frame clones appear in the TCRdb table, and some are missing; sequencing was by immunoSEQ multiplex PCR. The repertoire has more than 200,000 clones, roughly 79% of them found once; the top ten carry roughly an eighth. The sample here was PBMCs, taken after 12 months of ibrutinib treatment. The receptors originated from a human donor with chronic lymphocytic leukemia.

The V gene is TRBV25-1, the J gene TRBJ2-1; D assignment may be TRBD1 or TRBD2 (5 bases each). Germline lookup yields CDR1 MGHDK and CDR2 SYGVNS. This CDR3 has 14 residues. V shed 6 bases and J shed 2 bases, with 11 bases lying between them. CDR3 sequence: CASSLQGAYNEQFF. In nucleotides, the CDR3 is TGTGCCAGCAGCTTGCAGGGAGCCTACAATGAGCAGTTCTTC.

V gene TRBV7-9 combines with J gene TRBJ1-1; no clear D. Germline lookup yields CDR1 SEHNR and CDR2 FQNEAQ (reference sequence). The CDR3 extends over 16 amino acids. Trimming stripped 5 bases from V and 3 bases from J, with 19 bases between. This CDR3 is CASSPATWAFDTEAFF. The CDR3 DNA sequence: TGTGCCAGCAGCCCCGCTACGTGGGCGTTTGACACTGAAGCTTTCTTT.

V usage is TRBV6-5 and J usage is TRBJ2-7; 7 positions agree with TRBD2. This CDR3 is 13 amino acids long. Looked up from germline, CDR1 is MNHEY and CDR2 is SVGAGI. V shed 6 bases and J 6 bases; nucleotides not matched to a gene: 8. In DNA, the CDR3 is TGTGCCAGCAGACTAGCGCTGGATGGCGAGCAGTACTTC. This translates into CASRLALDGEQYF.

The chain couples TRBV7-9 to TRBJ2-7; 8 bases agree with TRBD1. Germline assignment: CDR1 SEHNR and CDR2 FQNEAQ (reference sequence). The CDR3 spans 17 residues. Trimming took 5 bases from V and 0 from J; bases not matched to a gene: 12. The CDR3 DNA reads TGTGCCAGCAGCGGGACAGGATACACCCAAAGCTCCTACGAGCAGTACTTC. It is translated as CASSGTGYTQSSYEQYF. Filled out from reference TRBV7-9 and TRBJ2-7, the complete variable domain reads DTGVSQNPRHKITKRGQNVTFRCDPISEHNRLYWYRQTLGQGPEFLTYFQNEAQLEKSRLLSDRFSAERPKGSFSTLEIQRTEQGDSAMYLCASSGTGYTQSSYEQYFGPGTRLTVT.

V and J are TRBV7-9 and TRBJ2-3, with 9 bases identical to TRBD2. This CDR3 is 15 amino acids long. V lost 3 bases to trimming and J lost 10 bases; unmatched junction nucleotides: 11. Germline-derived CDR1 and CDR2 are SEHNR and FQNEAQ (reference sequence). Here the CDR3 DNA reads TGTGCCAGCAGCTTGCTAGCGGGGTTGCTGGTCCCGCAGTATTTT. This codes for CASSLLAGLLVPQYF.

The chain uses TRBV18 and TRBJ2-1; perhaps TRBD1 as D (6 bases). Germline V lookup: CDR1 KGHSH, CDR2 LQKENI. Trimming took off 10 bases at V and 2 bases at J, with 12 bases between the two ends. There are 13 residues in the CDR3. The DNA of the CDR3 is TGTGCCACCCAAGGGACACCCTACAATGAGCAGTTCTTC. Residues: CATQGTPYNEQFF.

The chain has TRBV10-3 and TRBJ1-2; TRBD1 matches at 8 bases. Germline V gene sequence: CDR1 ENHRY, CDR2 SYGVKD. The ends lost 8 bases at V and 13 bases at J; junction bases unmatched: 12. The CDR3 has 12 amino acids. The CDR3 DNA is TGTGCCATCCAATCAGATGGGACAGGTGTCACCTTC. It yields the protein CAIQSDGTGVTF.

This clone was seen more than once but under ten times. This chain uses TRBV2 with TRBJ2-5; D may be TRBD1 (6 bases). The CDR3 spans 15 residues. CDR1 is SNHLY, CDR2 FYNNEI, per germline. The V end was cut by 8 bases, the J end by 4 bases, with 20 bases between. The CDR3: CASYSTGLPAETQYF. The CDR3 DNA is TGTGCCAGCTATTCCACAGGGCTTCCCGCAGAGACCCAGTACTTC.

The chain uses TRBV4-1 and TRBJ1-6; unclear D gene. Trimming removed 4 bases from V and 7 bases from J, with 17 bases in between. The CDR3 totals 16 residues. The V gene's germline CDR1 is MGHRA and CDR2 YSYEKL. CDR3 sequence: CASSLRPSPANSPLHF. DNA of the CDR3: TGCGCCAGCAGCCTGCGACCTTCCCCCGCAAATTCACCCCTCCACTTT.

This clone came up a few times. The rearrangement links TRBV19 to TRBJ2-7; tentative D call: TRBD1 (6 bases). From germline, CDR1 is LNHDA and CDR2 SQIVND (reference sequence). The CDR3 runs 13 residues. Trimming stripped 5 bases from V and 3 bases from J, with 11 bases between. This CDR3 is CASSAGQRYEQYF. In DNA, the CDR3 is TGTGCCAGTAGTGCCGGACAGCGCTACGAGCAGTACTTC.

The chain carries TRBV28 and TRBJ1-1; D call uncertain. This CDR3 contains 15 residues. Germline V gene data show CDR1 as MDHEN and CDR2 as SYDVKM. The V end was cut by 2 bases, the J end by 0 bases, with 10 bases between. The CDR3 bases are TGTGCCAGCAGTTTAATTGGGAAACTGAACACTGAAGCTTTCTTT. Its translation: CASSLIGKLNTEAFF.

This clone was observed a handful of times. At one end the junction does not follow the germline gene, possibly because of a read error. The chain has TRBV5-6 and TRBJ2-1; 9 bases agree with TRBD2. Per the germline V gene, CDR1 is SGHDT and CDR2 is YYEEEE. The CDR3 loop spans 16 amino acids. CDR3 sequence (DNA): TGTGCCAGCAGCTTGGATCTTAGCGGGGGTTTTAAGCAGCAATTCTTC. Translated: CASSLDLSGGFKQQFF.